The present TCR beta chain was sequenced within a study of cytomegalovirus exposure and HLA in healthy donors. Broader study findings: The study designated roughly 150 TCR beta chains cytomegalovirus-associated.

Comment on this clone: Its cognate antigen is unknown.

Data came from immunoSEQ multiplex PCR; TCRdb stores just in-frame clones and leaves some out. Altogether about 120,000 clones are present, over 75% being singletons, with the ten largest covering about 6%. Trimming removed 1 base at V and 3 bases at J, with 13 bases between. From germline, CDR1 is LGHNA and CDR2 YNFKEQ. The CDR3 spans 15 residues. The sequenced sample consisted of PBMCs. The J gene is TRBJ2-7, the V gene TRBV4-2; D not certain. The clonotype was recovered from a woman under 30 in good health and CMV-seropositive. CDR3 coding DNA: TGTGCCAGCAGCCAAGGTGTCGACTGGAACTACGAGCAGTACTTC. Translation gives CASSQGVDWNYEQYF.